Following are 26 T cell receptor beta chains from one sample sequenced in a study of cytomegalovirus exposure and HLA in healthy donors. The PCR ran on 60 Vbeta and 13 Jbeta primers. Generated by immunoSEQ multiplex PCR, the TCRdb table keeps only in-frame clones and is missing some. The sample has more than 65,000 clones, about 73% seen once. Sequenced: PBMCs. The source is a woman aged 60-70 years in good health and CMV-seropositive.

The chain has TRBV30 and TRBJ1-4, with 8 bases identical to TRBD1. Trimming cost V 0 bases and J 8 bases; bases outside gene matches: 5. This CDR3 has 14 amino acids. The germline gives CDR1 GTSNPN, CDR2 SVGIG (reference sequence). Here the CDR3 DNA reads TGTGCCTGGAGTGTGACAGGGGTCGGGGAAAAACTGTTTTTT. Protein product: CAWSVTGVGEKLFF.

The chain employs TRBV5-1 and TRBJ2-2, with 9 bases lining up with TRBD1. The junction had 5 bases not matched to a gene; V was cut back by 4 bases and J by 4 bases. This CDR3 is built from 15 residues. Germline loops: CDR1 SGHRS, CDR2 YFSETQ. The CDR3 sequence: CASSLDRGSTGELFF. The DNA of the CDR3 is TGCGCCAGCAGCCTAGACAGGGGGTCCACCGGGGAGCTGTTTTTT.

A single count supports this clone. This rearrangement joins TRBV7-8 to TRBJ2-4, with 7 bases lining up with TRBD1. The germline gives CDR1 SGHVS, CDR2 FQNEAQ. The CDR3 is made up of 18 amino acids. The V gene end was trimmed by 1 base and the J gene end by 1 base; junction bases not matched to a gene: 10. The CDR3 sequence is CASSLERGLSSAKNIQYF. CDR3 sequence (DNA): TGTGCCAGCAGCTTAGAAAGGGGGCTCAGTTCGGCCAAAAACATTCAGTACTTC.

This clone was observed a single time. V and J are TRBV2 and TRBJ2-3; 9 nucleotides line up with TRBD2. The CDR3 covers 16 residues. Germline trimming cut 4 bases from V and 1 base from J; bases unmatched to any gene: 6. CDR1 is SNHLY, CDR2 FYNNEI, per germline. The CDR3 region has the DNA TGTGCCAGCAGTGCACTAGCGGGCCTTGGCACAGATACGCAGTATTTT. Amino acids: CASSALAGLGTDTQYF.

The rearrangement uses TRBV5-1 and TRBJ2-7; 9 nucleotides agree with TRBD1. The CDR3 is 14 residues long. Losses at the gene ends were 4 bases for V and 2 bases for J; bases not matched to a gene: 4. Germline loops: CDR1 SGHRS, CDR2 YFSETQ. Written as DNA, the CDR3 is TGCGCCAGCAGCATCGGGACAGGGCCCTACGAGCAGTACTTC. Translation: CASSIGTGPYEQYF. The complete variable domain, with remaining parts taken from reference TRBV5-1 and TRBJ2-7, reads KAGVTQTPRYLIKTRGQQVTLSCSPISGHRSVSWYQQTPGQGLQFLFEYFSETQRNKGNFPGRFSGRQFSNSRSEMNVSTLELGDSALYLCASSIGTGPYEQYFGPGTRLTVT.

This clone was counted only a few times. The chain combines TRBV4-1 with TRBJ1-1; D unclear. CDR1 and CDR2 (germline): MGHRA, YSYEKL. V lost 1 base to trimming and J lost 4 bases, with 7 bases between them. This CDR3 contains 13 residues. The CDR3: CASSQAYGTEAFF. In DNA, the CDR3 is TGCGCCAGCAGCCAAGCGTACGGCACTGAAGCTTTCTTT.

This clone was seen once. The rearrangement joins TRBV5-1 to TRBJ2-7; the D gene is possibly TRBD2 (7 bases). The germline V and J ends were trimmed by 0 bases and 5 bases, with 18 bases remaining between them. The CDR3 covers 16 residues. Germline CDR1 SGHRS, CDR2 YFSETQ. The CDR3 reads CASSLARGATGHEQYF. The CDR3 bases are TGCGCCAGCAGCTTGGCCCGGGGGGCTACAGGTCACGAGCAGTACTTC.

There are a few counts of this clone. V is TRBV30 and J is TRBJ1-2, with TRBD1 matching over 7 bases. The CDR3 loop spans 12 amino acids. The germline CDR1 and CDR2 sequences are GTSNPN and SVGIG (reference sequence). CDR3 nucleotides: TGTGCTAGGGACAGAACTAACTATGGCTACACCTTC. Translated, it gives CARDRTNYGYTF.

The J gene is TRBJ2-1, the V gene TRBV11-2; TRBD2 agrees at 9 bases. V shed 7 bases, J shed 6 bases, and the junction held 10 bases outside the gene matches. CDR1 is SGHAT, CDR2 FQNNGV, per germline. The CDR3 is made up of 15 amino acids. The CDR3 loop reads CASKRSGGPPNEQFF. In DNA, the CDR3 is TGTGCCAGCAAAAGGAGCGGGGGGCCTCCCAATGAGCAGTTCTTC.

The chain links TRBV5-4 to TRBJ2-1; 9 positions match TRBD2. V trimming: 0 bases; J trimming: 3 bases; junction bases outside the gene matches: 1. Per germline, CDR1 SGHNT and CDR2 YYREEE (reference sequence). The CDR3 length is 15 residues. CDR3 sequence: CASSLDSGSYNEQFF. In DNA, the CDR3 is TGTGCCAGCAGCTTGGATAGCGGGAGCTACAATGAGCAGTTCTTC.

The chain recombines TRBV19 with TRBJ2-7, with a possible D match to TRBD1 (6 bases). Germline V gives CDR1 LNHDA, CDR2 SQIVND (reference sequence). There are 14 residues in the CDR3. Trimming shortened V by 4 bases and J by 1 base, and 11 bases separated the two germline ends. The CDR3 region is CASSTQGESYEQYF. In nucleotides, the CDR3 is TGTGCCAGTAGTACACAGGGAGAATCCTACGAGCAGTACTTC.

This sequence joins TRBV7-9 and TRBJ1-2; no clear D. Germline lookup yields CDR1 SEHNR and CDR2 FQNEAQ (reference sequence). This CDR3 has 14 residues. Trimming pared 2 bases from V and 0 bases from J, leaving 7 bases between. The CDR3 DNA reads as TGTGCCAGCAGCTTAATGTATACTAACTATGGCTACACCTTC. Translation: CASSLMYTNYGYTF.

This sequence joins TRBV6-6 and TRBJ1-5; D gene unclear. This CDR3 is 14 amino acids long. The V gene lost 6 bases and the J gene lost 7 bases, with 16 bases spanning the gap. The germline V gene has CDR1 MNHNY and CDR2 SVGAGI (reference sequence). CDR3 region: CASSPTPDYQPQHF. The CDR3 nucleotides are TGTGCCAGCAGCCCGACACCCGATTACCAGCCCCAGCATTTT.

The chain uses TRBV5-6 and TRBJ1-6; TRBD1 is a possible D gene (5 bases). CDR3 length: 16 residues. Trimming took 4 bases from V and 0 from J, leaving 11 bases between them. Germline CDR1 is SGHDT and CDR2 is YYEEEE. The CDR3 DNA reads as TGTGCCAGCAGCCCCGACAGAAGCTCCTATAATTCACCCCTCCACTTT. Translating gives CASSPDRSSYNSPLHF.

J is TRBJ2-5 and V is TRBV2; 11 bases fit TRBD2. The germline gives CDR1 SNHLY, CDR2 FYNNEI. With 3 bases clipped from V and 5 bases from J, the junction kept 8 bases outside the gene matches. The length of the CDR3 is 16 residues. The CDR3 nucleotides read TGTGCCAGCAGTGATAGTACCTTAGCGGGGGGGGAGACCCAGTACTTC. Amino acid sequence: CASSDSTLAGGETQYF.

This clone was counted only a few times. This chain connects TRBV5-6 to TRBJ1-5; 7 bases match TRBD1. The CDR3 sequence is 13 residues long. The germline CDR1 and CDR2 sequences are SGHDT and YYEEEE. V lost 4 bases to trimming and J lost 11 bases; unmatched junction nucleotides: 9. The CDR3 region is CASSATGSQAQHF. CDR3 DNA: TGTGCCAGCAGCGCGACAGGGTCCCAGGCCCAGCATTTT.

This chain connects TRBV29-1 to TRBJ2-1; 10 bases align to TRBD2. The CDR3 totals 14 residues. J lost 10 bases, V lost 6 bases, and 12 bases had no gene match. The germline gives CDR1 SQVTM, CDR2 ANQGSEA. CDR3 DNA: TGCAGCGTCGGAGCCAGCGGGGGGGCTGCGGAGCAGTTCTTC. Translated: CSVGASGGAAEQFF.

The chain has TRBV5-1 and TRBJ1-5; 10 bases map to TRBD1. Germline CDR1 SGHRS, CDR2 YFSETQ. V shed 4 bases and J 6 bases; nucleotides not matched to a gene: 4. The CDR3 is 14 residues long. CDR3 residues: CASSTGTGAQPQHF. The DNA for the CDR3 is TGCGCCAGCAGCACCGGGACAGGGGCTCAGCCCCAGCATTTT.

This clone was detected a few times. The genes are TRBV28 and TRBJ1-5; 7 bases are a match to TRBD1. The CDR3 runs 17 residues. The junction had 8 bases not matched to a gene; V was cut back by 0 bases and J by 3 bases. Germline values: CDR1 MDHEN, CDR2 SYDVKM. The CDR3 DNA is TGTGCCAGCAGTTTATGGGACAGGCGTCAGGTCAATCAGCCCCAGCATTTT. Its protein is CASSLWDRRQVNQPQHF.

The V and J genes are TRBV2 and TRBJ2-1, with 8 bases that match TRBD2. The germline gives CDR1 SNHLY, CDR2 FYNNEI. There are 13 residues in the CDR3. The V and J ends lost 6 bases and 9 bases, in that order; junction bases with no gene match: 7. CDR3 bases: TGTGCCAGCAGAGAACTAGCGGCGACTGAGCAGTTCTTC. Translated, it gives CASRELAATEQFF. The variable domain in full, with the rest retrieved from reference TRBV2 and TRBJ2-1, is EPEVTQTPSHQVTQMGQEVILRCVPISNHLYFYWYRQILGQKVEFLVSFYNNEISEKSEIFDDQFSVERPDGSNFTLKIRSTKLEDSAMYFCASRELAATEQFFGPGTRLTVL.

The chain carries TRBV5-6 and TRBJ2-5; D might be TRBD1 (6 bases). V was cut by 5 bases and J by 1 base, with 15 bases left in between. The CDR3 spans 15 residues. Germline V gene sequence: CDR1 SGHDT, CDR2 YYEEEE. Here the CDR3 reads CASSPRTVGQETQYF. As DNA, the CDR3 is TGTGCCAGCAGTCCACGGACAGTAGGCCAAGAGACCCAGTACTTC. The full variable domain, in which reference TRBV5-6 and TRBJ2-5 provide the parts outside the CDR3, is DAGVTQSPTHLIKTRGQQVTLRCSPKSGHDTVSWYQQALGQGPQFIFQYYEEEERQRGNFPDRFSGHQFPNYSSELNVNALLLGDSALYLCASSPRTVGQETQYFGPGTRLLVL.

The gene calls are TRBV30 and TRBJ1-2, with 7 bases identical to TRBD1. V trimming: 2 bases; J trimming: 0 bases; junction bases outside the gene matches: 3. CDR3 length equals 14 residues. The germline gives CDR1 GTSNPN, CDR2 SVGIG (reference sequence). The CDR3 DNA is TGTGCCTGGAGTTCAGGGGGATCTAACTATGGCTACACCTTC. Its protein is CAWSSGGSNYGYTF.

The CDR3 reads CASSRTGGNQPQHF. The CDR3 DNA reads TGTGCCAGCAGCCGGACAGGGGGCAATCAGCCCCAGCATTTT. The chain has TRBV5-5 and TRBJ1-5; 9 nucleotides line up with TRBD1. Looked up from germline, CDR1 is SGHKS and CDR2 is YYEKEE (reference sequence). This CDR3 has 14 residues. The junction had 1 base not matched to a gene; V was cut back by 4 bases and J by 2 bases.

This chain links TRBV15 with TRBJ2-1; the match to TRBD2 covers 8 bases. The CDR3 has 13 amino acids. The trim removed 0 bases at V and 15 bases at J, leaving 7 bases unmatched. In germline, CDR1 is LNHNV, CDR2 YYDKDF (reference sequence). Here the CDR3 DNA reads TGTGCCACCAGCAGAGATCTGGCGGGAGGAGGGTTCTTC. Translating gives CATSRDLAGGGFF.

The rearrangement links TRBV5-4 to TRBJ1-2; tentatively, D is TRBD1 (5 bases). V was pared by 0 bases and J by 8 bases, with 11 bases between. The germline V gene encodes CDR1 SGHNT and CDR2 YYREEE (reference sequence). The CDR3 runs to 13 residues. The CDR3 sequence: CASSLAGGSGYTF. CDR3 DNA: TGTGCCAGCAGCTTGGCGGGGGGTTCCGGCTACACCTTC.

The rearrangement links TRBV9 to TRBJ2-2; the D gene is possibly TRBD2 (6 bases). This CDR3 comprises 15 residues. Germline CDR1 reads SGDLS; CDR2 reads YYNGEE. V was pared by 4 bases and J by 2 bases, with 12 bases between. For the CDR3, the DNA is TGTGCCAGCAGCTTCCGGGACTCCAACACCGGGGAGCTGTTTTTT. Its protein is CASSFRDSNTGELFF. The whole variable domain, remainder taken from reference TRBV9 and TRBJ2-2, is DSGVTQTPKHLITATGQRVTLRCSPRSGDLSVYWYQQSLDQGLQFLIQYYNGEERAKGNILERFSAQQFPDLHSELNLSSLELGDSALYFCASSFRDSNTGELFFGEGSRLTVL.